This T cell receptor (beta chain) was sequenced in a study of CD8+ T cells in alopecia areata. Study-level background: Female roughly 7-10-week-old C3H/HeJ recipients received skin from 6-12-month-old C3H/HeJ graft donors with spontaneous alopecia.

A word on this clone: Antigen unknown. The listed genes are named as in mouse. The CDR3 end lies 4 residues beyond the end of the read and is filled in from the germline J gene.

Findings and caveats of the study: Scalp repertoires also include resident alphabeta T cells from normal skin. More clonal than normal scalp was lesional scalp, particularly alopecia totalis/universalis. Sharing of TCRs across patients appeared less clear than in mice, possibly for HLA-related reasons.

CDR1 and CDR2 from the germline V gene are FNHDT and SITEND (reference sequence). Deletions cut 2 bases from V and 3 bases from J, with 10 bases between. CDR3 length equals 14 residues. RNA, once extracted, was reverse transcribed into cDNA for use as the sequencing template. Sequenced by immunoSEQ multiplex PCR; TCRdb stores in-frame clones only, minus some. The sample contains 90,000 to 130,000 clones, none of them singletons. The sample was lesional skin. The origin of this receptor is a C3H/HeJ mouse with alopecia areata. This strain has MHC haplotype H2-k. V usage is TRBV19 and J usage is TRBJ2-5, with D perhaps matching TRBD1 (6 bases). Incomplete CDR3 DNA: TGTGCCAGCAGTATCCGGGACATACAAGAC. Translation: CASSIRDIQD. The full CDR3 protein is CASSIRDIQDTQYF.